What follows describes a single TCR beta chain. Different DNA sequences within this sample yield the same CDR3. Naive-designated CD8 cells lacked CD45RO, were positively enriched for CCR7, and omitted terminally differentiated effector memory CD45RA+ cells. The sample belongs to a study of shared clonotypes between healthy human individuals. Germline CDR1 SQVTM, CDR2 ANQGSEA. The CDR3 sequence is 16 residues long. V was clipped by 4 bases and J by 0 bases; unmatched bases: 2. The method was immunoSEQ multiplex PCR; TCRdb's version includes in-frame clones alone and lacks a portion of them. The sample has roughly 570,000 clones; more than 95% are singletons.

V usage is TRBV29-1 and J usage is TRBJ2-1; 14 bases align to TRBD2. Sequencing was carried out using naive CD8+ T cells sorted from blood. The sequence was obtained from a young man in good health. The CDR3 nucleotides read TGCAGCGTTGTAGGGACTAGCGGGAGCTCCTACAATGAGCAGTTCTTC. This sequence encodes CSVVGTSGSSYNEQFF.